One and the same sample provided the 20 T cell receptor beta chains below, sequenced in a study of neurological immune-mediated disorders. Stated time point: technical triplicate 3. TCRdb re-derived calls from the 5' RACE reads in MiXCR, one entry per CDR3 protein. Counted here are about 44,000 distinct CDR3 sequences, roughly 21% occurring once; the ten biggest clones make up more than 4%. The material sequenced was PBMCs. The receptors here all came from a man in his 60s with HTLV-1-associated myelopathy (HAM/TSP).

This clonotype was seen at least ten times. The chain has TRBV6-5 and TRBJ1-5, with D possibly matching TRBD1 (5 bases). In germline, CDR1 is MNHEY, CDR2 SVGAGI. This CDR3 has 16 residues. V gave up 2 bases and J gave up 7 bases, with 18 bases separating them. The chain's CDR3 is CASSYTGVGGVQPQHF. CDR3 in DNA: TGTGCCAGCAGTTACACGGGCGTGGGGGGAGTCCAGCCCCAGCATTTT.

CDR3 DNA sequence: TGTGCCAGCAGCCCAAACAGGGGTGGCACCGGGGAGCTGTTTTTT. Its translation: CASSPNRGGTGELFF. The chain is built from TRBV7-9 and TRBJ2-2, with 7 nucleotides matching TRBD1. The germline gives CDR1 SEHNR, CDR2 FQNEAQ (reference sequence). CDR3 length: 15 amino acids. V shed 5 bases, J shed 4 bases, and the junction held 7 bases outside the gene matches.

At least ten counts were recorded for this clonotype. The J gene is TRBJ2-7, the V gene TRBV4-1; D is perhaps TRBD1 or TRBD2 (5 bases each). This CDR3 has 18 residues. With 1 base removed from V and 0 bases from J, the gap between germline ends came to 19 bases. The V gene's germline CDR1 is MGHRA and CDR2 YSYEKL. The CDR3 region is CASSQAPLGERASYEQYF. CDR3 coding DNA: TGCGCCAGCAGCCAAGCCCCCCTGGGGGAAAGGGCCTCCTACGAGCAGTACTTC.

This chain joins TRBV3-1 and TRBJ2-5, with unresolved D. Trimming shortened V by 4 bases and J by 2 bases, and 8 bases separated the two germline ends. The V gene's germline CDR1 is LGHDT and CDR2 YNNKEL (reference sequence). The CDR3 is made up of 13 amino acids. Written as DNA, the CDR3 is TGTGCCAGCAGCCCCTCCTGTCAAGAGACCCAGTACTTC. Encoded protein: CASSPSCQETQYF.

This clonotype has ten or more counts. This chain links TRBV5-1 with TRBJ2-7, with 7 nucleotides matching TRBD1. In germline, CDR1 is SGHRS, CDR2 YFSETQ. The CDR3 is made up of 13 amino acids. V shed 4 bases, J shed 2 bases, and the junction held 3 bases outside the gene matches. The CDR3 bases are TGCGCCAGCAGCCCGGGGACAGCCTACGAGCAGTACTTC. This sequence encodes CASSPGTAYEQYF.

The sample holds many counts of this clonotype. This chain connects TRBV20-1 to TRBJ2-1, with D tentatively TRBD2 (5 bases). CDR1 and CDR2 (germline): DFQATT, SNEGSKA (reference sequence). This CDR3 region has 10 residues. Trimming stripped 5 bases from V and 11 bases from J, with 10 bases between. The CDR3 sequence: CSAVTSKQFF. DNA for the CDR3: TGCAGTGCTGTTACTAGTAAGCAGTTCTTC.

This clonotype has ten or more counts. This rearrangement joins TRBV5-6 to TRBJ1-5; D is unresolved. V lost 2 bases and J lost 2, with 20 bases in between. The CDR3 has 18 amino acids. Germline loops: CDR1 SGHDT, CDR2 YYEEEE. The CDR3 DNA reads TGTGCCAGCAGCTTTGGGGAGGCAGGCAAGACCCGCAATCAGCCCCAGCATTTT. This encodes CASSFGEAGKTRNQPQHF. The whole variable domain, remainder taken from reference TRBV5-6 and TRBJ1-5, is DAGVTQSPTHLIKTRGQQVTLRCSPKSGHDTVSWYQQALGQGPQFIFQYYEEEERQRGNFPDRFSGHQFPNYSSELNVNALLLGDSALYLCASSFGEAGKTRNQPQHFGDGTRLSIL.

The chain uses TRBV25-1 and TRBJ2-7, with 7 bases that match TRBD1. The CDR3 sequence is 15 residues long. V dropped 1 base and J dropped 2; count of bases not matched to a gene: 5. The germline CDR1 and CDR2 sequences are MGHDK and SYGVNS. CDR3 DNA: TGTGCCAGCAGTGAATTCCTGGGACAGACCTACGAGCAGTACTTC. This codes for CASSEFLGQTYEQYF.

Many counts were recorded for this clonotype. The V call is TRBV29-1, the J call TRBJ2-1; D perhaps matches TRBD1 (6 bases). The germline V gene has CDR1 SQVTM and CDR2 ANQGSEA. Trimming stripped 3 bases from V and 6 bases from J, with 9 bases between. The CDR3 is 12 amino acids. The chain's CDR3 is CSVDRRGNEQFF. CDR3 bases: TGCAGCGTTGACCGCAGGGGCAATGAGCAGTTCTTC.

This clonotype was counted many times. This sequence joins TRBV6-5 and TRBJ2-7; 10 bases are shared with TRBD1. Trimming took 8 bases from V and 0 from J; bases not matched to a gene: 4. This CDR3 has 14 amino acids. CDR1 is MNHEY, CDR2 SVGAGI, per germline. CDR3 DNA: TGTGCCAGCGCACGGGACAGGGGCTCCTACGAGCAGTACTTC. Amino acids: CASARDRGSYEQYF.

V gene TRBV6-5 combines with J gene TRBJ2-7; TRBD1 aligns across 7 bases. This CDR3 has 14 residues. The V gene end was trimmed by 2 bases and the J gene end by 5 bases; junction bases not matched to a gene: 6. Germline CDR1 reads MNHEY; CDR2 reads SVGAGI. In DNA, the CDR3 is TGTGCCAGCAGTTACGAACAGGGGAGAAACGAGCAGTACTTC. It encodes CASSYEQGRNEQYF.

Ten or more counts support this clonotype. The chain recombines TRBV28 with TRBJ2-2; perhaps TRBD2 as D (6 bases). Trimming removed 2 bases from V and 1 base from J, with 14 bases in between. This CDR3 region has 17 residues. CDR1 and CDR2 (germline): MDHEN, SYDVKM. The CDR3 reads CASSLPYGGVNTGELFF. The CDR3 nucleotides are TGTGCCAGCAGTTTACCCTACGGGGGAGTGAACACCGGGGAGCTGTTTTTT.

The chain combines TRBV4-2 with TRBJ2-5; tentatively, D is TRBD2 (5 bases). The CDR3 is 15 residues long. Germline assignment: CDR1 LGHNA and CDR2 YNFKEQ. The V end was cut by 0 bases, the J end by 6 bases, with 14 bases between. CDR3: CASSQDVGPGKTQYF. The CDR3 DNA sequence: TGTGCCAGCAGCCAAGATGTTGGCCCCGGGAAGACCCAGTACTTC.

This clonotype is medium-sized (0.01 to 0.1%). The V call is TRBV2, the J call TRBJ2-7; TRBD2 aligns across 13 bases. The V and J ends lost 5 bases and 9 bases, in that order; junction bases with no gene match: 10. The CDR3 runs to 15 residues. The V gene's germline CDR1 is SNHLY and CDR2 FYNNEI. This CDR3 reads CASSIAGLAGVGQYF. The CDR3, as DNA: TGTGCCAGCAGTATTGCCGGACTAGCGGGAGTTGGGCAGTACTTC.

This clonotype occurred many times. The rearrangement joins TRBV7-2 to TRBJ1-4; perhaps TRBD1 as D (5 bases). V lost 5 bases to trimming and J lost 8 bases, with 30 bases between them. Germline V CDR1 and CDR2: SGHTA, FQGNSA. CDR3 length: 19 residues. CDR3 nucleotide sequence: TGTGCCAGCAGCCGCAGAGCCGACGCCGGGACCCCGGTAGGGGAAAAACTGTTTTTT. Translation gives CASSRRADAGTPVGEKLFF.

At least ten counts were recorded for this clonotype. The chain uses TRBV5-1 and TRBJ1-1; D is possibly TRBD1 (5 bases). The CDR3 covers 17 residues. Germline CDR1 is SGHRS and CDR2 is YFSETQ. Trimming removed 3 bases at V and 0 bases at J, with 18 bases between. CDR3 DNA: TGCGCCAGCAGCTCCCGCAGGGAGGATCCTATGAACACTGAAGCTTTCTTT. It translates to CASSSRREDPMNTEAFF.

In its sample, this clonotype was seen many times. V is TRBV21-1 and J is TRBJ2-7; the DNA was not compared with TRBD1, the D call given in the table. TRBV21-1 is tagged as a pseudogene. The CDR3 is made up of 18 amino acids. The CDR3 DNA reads TGTGCCAGCAGCCACTCCCGGCGGGGTAGCGGGAGGGCCTACGAGCAGTACTTC. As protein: CASSHSRRGSGRAYEQYF.

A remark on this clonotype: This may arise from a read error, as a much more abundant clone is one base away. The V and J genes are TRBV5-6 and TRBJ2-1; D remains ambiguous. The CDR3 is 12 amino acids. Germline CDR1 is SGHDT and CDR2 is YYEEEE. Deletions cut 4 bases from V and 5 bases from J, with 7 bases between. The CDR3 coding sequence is TGTGCCAGCAGCGCGTGGCACAATGAGCAGTTCTTC. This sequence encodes CASSAWHNEQFF.

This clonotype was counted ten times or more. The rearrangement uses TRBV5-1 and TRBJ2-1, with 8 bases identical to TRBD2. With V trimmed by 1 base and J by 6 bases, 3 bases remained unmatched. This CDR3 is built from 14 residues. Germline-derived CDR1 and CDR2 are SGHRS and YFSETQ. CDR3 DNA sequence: TGCGCCAGCAGCTTGAACGCGGGGGGCAATGAGCAGTTCTTC. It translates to CASSLNAGGNEQFF.

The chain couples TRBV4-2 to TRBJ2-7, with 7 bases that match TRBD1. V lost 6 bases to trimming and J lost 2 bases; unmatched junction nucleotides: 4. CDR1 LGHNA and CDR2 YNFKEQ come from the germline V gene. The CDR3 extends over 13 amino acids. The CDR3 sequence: CASSRQGPYEQYF. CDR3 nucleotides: TGTGCCAGCAGTAGACAGGGCCCCTACGAGCAGTACTTC.